This TCR beta chain was sequenced during a study of blood T cells in healthy people across ages. Whole-study results and caveats: Diversity of TCR beta correlated strongly with naive T cell percentage. Investigators viewed diversity estimates from one million T cells as underestimates, the study reported. Greater diversity and more naive CD4+ cells were seen in long-lived donors than in aged donors.

The second PCR ran roughly 6 to 11 cycles with a sample-barcoded 5' primer and J-beta primers. TCRdb re-called the 5' RACE reads with MiXCR, one entry per CDR3 protein. The table lists 1.8 million or so distinct CDR3 sequences, roughly two fifths of them singletons. On this clonotype itself: Antigen specificity is unknown.

Germline-derived CDR1 and CDR2 are SEHNR and FQNEAQ (reference sequence). The V gene lost 4 bases and the J gene lost 11 bases, with 13 bases spanning the gap. CDR3 size: 12 residues. The rearrangement joins TRBV7-9 to TRBJ2-3; D unclear. The clonotype originates from a human donor in good health. The specimen was blood. CDR3 nucleotides: TGTGCCAGCAGCTCAATGGGTGTAGGGCAGTATTTT. Its protein is CASSSMGVGQYF.